The 14 T cell receptor beta chains below come from one sample, sequenced in a study of shared clonotypes between healthy human individuals (dated by TCRdb to the early 2020s). Receptor amplification or capture employed the immunoSEQ multiplex PCR assay. TCRdb took over this immuneACCESS table, retaining in-frame rearrangements with V and J assigned. Such tables are incomplete; in checked studies, under half of the missing clones stem from an unresolved V gene, and the remainder is unexplained. The sample data list 640,000 or so clones, and 72% of these were observed just once. The ten largest clonotypes hold about 1.7% of the sample. The sequenced sample consisted of memory CD4+ T cells sorted from blood. The sample's cell subset or site label, decoded: CD45RA-negative fraction. The receptor set was obtained from a woman in her twenties or thirties in good health.

This clone was counted a single time. The chain joins TRBV18 to TRBJ2-6; D perhaps matches TRBD1 (5 bases). The CDR3 consists of 15 residues. Germline CDR1 is KGHSH and CDR2 is LQKENI. Trimming left V 1 base short and J 4 bases short, with 8 bases between. CDR3 sequence reads: CASSPQTAGANVLTF. The CDR3 bases are TGTGCCAGCTCACCACAGACAGCCGGGGCCAACGTCCTGACTTTC.

This clone was counted between two and nine times. This chain connects TRBV7-8 to TRBJ2-3; the D gene is possibly TRBD2 (6 bases). Germline CDR1 is SGHVS and CDR2 is FQNEAQ. The V end lost 6 bases, the J end lost 4 bases, and 8 bases lay between the germline ends. The CDR3 has 12 amino acids. CDR3 in amino acids: CASSRLADTQYF. In nucleotides, the CDR3 is TGTGCCAGCAGTCGACTAGCAGATACGCAGTATTTT.

This chain links TRBV28 with TRBJ2-3; D is unclear. The CDR3 is made up of 15 amino acids. The ends were cut back, 2 bases at V and 0 bases at J, with 9 bases in the middle. Germline CDR1 MDHEN, CDR2 SYDVKM. CDR3 in amino acids: CASSLPGASTDTQYF. Written as DNA, the CDR3 is TGTGCCAGCAGTTTACCCGGAGCTAGCACAGATACGCAGTATTTT.

V gene TRBV6-5 combines with J gene TRBJ2-3; D unresolved. Trimming took 5 bases from V and 8 from J, leaving 17 bases between them. Germline-derived CDR1 and CDR2 are MNHEY and SVGAGI. This CDR3 contains 14 residues. Here the CDR3 DNA reads TGTGCCAGCAGTGGCCCTCGTAGCCAGCCTACGCAGTATTTT. Encoded protein: CASSGPRSQPTQYF.

J is TRBJ2-7 and V is TRBV15; D is unclear. Germline V gene sequence: CDR1 LNHNV, CDR2 YYDKDF (reference sequence). V was clipped by 0 bases and J by 6 bases, with 12 bases between them. The CDR3 sequence is 14 residues long. The CDR3 DNA follows: TGTGCCACCAGCAGAGATTTCTATTCTGCCGAGCAGTACTTC. Its protein is CATSRDFYSAEQYF.

V and J are TRBV18 and TRBJ2-1; D is ambiguous. The CDR3 has 11 residues. V lost 2 bases and J 11 bases, leaving 7 bases between the germline ends. Germline V gene lookup returns CDR1 KGHSH and CDR2 LQKENI. The CDR3 DNA is TGTGCCAGCTCACCAAGTTGGAAGCAGTTCTTC. It yields the protein CASSPSWKQFF.

This clone appeared a few times. This rearrangement joins TRBV6-6 to TRBJ2-4; the match to TRBD1 covers 7 bases. V lost 0 bases to trimming and J lost 6 bases; unmatched junction nucleotides: 5. Germline V lookup: CDR1 MNHNY, CDR2 SVGAGI (reference sequence). CDR3 size: 15 residues. DNA for the CDR3: TGTGCCAGCAGTTACTCGACAGGGATCGGAAACATTCAGTACTTC. This translates into CASSYSTGIGNIQYF.

This clone was seen only a few times. CDR3 DNA sequence: TGTGCTAGTGGTTTGCCCGGAGGCGAGCAGTACTTC. Residues: CASGLPGGEQYF. This chain uses TRBV12-5 with TRBJ2-7; D perhaps matches TRBD2 (5 bases). CDR3 length equals 12 residues. V lost 2 bases and J lost 6, with 8 bases in between. CDR1 LGHNT and CDR2 FRNRAP come from the germline V gene.

V usage is TRBV5-1 and J usage is TRBJ1-2; possible D gene TRBD1, 6 bases. Looked up from germline, CDR1 is SGHRS and CDR2 is YFSETQ. The ends were cut back, 4 bases at V and 8 bases at J, with 18 bases in the middle. This CDR3 has 14 amino acids. CDR3 DNA sequence: TGCGCCAGCAGCCCCTGGGGGGGGGCTGGCGGCTACACCTTC. Its protein product is CASSPWGGAGGYTF. Using reference TRBV5-1 and TRBJ1-2 for the parts outside the CDR3, the full variable domain is KAGVTQTPRYLIKTRGQQVTLSCSPISGHRSVSWYQQTPGQGLQFLFEYFSETQRNKGNFPGRFSGRQFSNSRSEMNVSTLELGDSALYLCASSPWGGAGGYTFGSGTRLTVV.

The chain carries TRBV2 and TRBJ2-3, with 15 positions matching TRBD2. Germline assignment: CDR1 SNHLY and CDR2 FYNNEI. V was pared by 7 bases and J by 4 bases, with 9 bases of the junction left unmatched. The CDR3 runs to 17 residues. The CDR3 nucleotides are TGTGCCAGCACCCCGGGACTAGCGGGAGGAATTTCAGATACGCAGTATTTT. Its translation is CASTPGLAGGISDTQYF. Complete variable domain (other parts from reference TRBV2 and TRBJ2-3): EPEVTQTPSHQVTQMGQEVILRCVPISNHLYFYWYRQILGQKVEFLVSFYNNEISEKSEIFDDQFSVERPDGSNFTLKIRSTKLEDSAMYFCASTPGLAGGISDTQYFGPGTRLTVL.

This sequence joins TRBV7-2 and TRBJ1-1, with unresolved D. V lost 3 bases and J 7 bases, leaving 9 bases between the germline ends. Germline-derived CDR1 and CDR2 are SGHTA and FQGNSA. The CDR3 loop spans 12 amino acids. The CDR3 nucleotides read TGTGCCAGCAGCTTTACCTTTCATGAAGCTTTCTTT. This sequence encodes CASSFTFHEAFF.

The gene calls are TRBV18 and TRBJ2-3, with D maybe TRBD1 (5 bases). Germline values: CDR1 KGHSH, CDR2 LQKENI. The CDR3 loop spans 15 amino acids. The ends were cut back, 4 bases at V and 1 base at J, with 12 bases in the middle. For the CDR3, the DNA is TGTGCCAGCTCACGTTGGACAAGGGGCACAGATACGCAGTATTTT. Translated, it gives CASSRWTRGTDTQYF.

This clone was recorded only once. This chain joins TRBV7-2 and TRBJ2-2; D is ambiguous. The CDR3 is made up of 16 amino acids. V lost 2 bases to trimming and J lost 6 bases, with 16 bases between them. CDR1 SGHTA and CDR2 FQGNSA come from the germline V gene. The CDR3 nucleotides are TGTGCCAGCAGCTTATGGTCTAACGTCCCGGCCGGGGAGCTGTTTTTT. Translation: CASSLWSNVPAGELFF.

The chain couples TRBV6-4 to TRBJ1-3, with a tentative D call TRBD1 (6 bases). This CDR3 spans 13 amino acids. The V and J ends lost 5 bases and 4 bases respectively, with 9 bases between them. CDR1 MRHNA and CDR2 SNTAGT come from the germline V gene. The chain's CDR3 is CASSPDRGNTIYF. The CDR3 DNA sequence: TGTGCCAGCAGTCCCGACAGGGGAAACACCATATATTTT.